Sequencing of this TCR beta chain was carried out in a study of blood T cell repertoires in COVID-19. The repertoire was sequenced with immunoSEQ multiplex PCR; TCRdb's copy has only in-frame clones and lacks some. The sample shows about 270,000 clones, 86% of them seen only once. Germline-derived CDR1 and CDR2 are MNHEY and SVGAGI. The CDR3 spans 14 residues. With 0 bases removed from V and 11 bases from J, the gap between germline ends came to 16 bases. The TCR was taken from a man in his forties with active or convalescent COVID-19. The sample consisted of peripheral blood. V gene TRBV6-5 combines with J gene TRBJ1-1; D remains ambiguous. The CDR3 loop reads CASSYSSSQLGAFF. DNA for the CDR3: TGTGCCAGCAGTTACTCGTCGTCGCAACTAGGGGCTTTCTTT.